Shown below are 9 T cell receptor beta chains from a single sample sequenced in a study of cytotoxic CD8 clonotypes in ibrutinib-treated CLL. Assay used: immunoSEQ multiplex PCR; TCRdb lists only in-frame clones, some missing. This table has approximately 330,000 clones, 80% appearing once. The sequences come from PBMCs, collected before ibrutinib treatment. The receptor source for this set is a human donor with chronic lymphocytic leukemia.

This clone came up a few times. The chain recombines TRBV7-9 with TRBJ1-5; TRBD1 matches at 12 bases. V lost 5 bases and J lost 4; bases outside the gene matches: 6. The CDR3 spans 16 residues. The V gene's germline CDR1 is SEHNR and CDR2 FQNEAQ (reference sequence). For the CDR3, the DNA is TGTGCCAGCAGCCGGGACAGGGGGCACCCTAATCAGCCCCAGCATTTT. This codes for CASSRDRGHPNQPQHF. Full variable domain (outside the CDR3, taken from reference TRBV7-9 and TRBJ1-5): DTGVSQNPRHKITKRGQNVTFRCDPISEHNRLYWYRQTLGQGPEFLTYFQNEAQLEKSRLLSDRFSAERPKGSFSTLEIQRTEQGDSAMYLCASSRDRGHPNQPQHFGDGTRLSIL.

The V gene is TRBV29-1, the J gene TRBJ2-1, with TRBD2 matching over 9 bases. J gave up 9 bases and V 3 bases, and 12 bases lay outside the gene matches. The CDR3 consists of 15 residues. Germline lookup yields CDR1 SQVTM and CDR2 ANQGSEA. CDR3 sequence: CSVDGFWREGGEQFF. CDR3 nucleotides: TGCAGCGTTGACGGTTTCTGGCGGGAGGGCGGTGAGCAGTTCTTC.

V is TRBV9 and J is TRBJ2-3; D remains ambiguous. V lost 3 bases and J lost 3, with 17 bases in between. Per germline, CDR1 SGDLS and CDR2 YYNGEE. The CDR3 runs to 16 residues. The DNA of the CDR3 is TGTGCCAGCAGCGGATACAGTGGTAGGATGACAGATACGCAGTATTTT. Translated: CASSGYSGRMTDTQYF.

This clone was detected only a few times. This chain joins TRBV30 and TRBJ2-2; D possibly corresponds to TRBD1 (5 bases). Trimming pared 7 bases from V and 0 bases from J, leaving 15 bases between. The CDR3 has 15 residues. Germline CDR1 and CDR2: GTSNPN and SVGIG (reference sequence). The CDR3 loop is CASDPDSSNTGELFF. The CDR3 DNA reads as TGTGCCTCCGATCCCGACAGTTCGAACACCGGGGAGCTGTTTTTT. The full variable domain, completed using reference TRBV30 and TRBJ2-2, is SQTIHQWPATLVQPVGSPLSLECTVEGTSNPNLYWYRQAAGRGLQLLFYSVGIGQISSEVPQNLSASRPQDRQFILSSKKLLLSDSGFYLCASDPDSSNTGELFFGEGSRLTVL.

This clone was seen only a few times. The chain has TRBV25-1 and TRBJ2-1, with D hard to call. Germline V gene lookup returns CDR1 MGHDK and CDR2 SYGVNS. The CDR3 has 13 residues. V lost 6 bases and J lost 5, with 11 bases in between. CDR3: CASSDLGHNEQFF. The CDR3 DNA follows: TGTGCCAGCAGCGACCTCGGGCACAATGAGCAGTTCTTC.

V usage is TRBV20-1 and J usage is TRBJ1-1; 8 bases line up with TRBD1. Germline-derived CDR1 and CDR2 are DFQATT and SNEGSKA (reference sequence). Trimming at V came to 3 bases and at J to 11 bases, leaving 5 bases not matched to a gene. This CDR3 region has 11 residues. The CDR3 DNA is TGCAGTGCTAGCTCAGGGGGCGCGGCTTTCTTT. Amino acids: CSASSGGAAFF.

The gene calls are TRBV2 and TRBJ2-7; the D is unclear. The CDR3 spans 13 residues. CDR1 SNHLY and CDR2 FYNNEI come from the germline V gene. The germline V and J ends were trimmed by 1 base and 4 bases, with 8 bases remaining between them. Here the CDR3 reads CASSEVVSYEQYF. As DNA, the CDR3 is TGTGCCAGCAGTGAAGTGGTCTCGTACGAGCAGTACTTC.

The rearrangement uses TRBV27 and TRBJ2-1; D is perhaps TRBD1 or TRBD2 (5 bases each). Per the germline V gene, CDR1 is MNHEY and CDR2 is SMNVEV (reference sequence). CDR3 size: 17 residues. Trimming removed 1 base at V and 3 bases at J, with 16 bases between. CDR3 in DNA: TGTGCCAGCAGTTTATATCGGGACGCCGGTGGCTACAATGAGCAGTTCTTC. Translating gives CASSLYRDAGGYNEQFF.

The V gene is TRBV27, the J gene TRBJ2-5; D uncertain. Trimming took off 3 bases at V and 3 bases at J, with 17 bases between the two ends. The CDR3 runs 16 residues. Germline CDR1 MNHEY, CDR2 SMNVEV (reference sequence). CDR3 amino acids: CASSLWGSEVEETQYF. CDR3 in DNA: TGTGCCAGCAGTTTGTGGGGAAGTGAAGTAGAAGAGACCCAGTACTTC.